This T cell receptor (beta chain) was sequenced during a study of early T cells in non-severe SARS-CoV-2 infection. The CDR3 has 16 residues. V was shortened by 0 bases and J by 6 bases, with 18 bases between the two germline ends. Per germline, CDR1 SGHNT and CDR2 YYREEE (reference sequence). This clonotype occurred a few times. The library protocol tagged individual cDNA molecules with unique molecular identifiers. TCRdb re-called the 5' RACE reads with MiXCR, one entry per CDR3 protein. The sample records 55,000 to 75,000 distinct CDR3 sequences, about 9% being singletons. Specimen: whole blood, collected at baseline. This clonotype was sampled from an adult who was a healthcare worker with PCR-confirmed SARS-CoV-2 infection or an uninfected control (not recorded which). The chain employs TRBV5-4 and TRBJ1-1; D is perhaps TRBD1 (5 bases). CDR3 sequence (DNA): TGTGCCAGCAGCTTGGCCTTATCAGGGAGATCGGCTGAAGCTTTCTTT. Protein: CASSLALSGRSAEAFF.